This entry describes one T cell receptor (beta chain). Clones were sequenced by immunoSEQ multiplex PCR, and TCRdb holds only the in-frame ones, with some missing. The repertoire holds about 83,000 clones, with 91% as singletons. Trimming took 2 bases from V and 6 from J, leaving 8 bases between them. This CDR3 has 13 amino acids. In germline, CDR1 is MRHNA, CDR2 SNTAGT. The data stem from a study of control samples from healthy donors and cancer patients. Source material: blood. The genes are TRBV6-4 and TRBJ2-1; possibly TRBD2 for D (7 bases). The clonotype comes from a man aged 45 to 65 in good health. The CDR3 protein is CASSDGGANEQFF. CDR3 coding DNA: TGTGCCAGCAGTGACGGGGGGGCCAATGAGCAGTTCTTC.